These 11 T cell receptor beta chains originate from one sample sequenced in a study of CD8+CD57+ T cells in acquired aplastic anemia. Genomic DNA constituted the template upon which TCR beta VDJ and CDR3 profiling was performed. MiXCR, applied by TCRdb to the reads, yields one record per CDR3 protein. The sample lists 170,000 or so distinct CDR3 sequences, around 52% seen once, with about 31% in the top ten. The sequenced patients had an expansion of CD8+CD57+ cells seen by flow cytometry. The sequencing sample was made of sorted CD4+, CD8+, or CD8+CD57+ T cells (not recorded which) from PBMCs. Receptors were obtained from a human donor with aplastic anemia.

The chain links TRBV29-1 to TRBJ2-2; 7 positions match TRBD2. The V and J ends lost 6 bases and 4 bases, in that order; junction bases with no gene match: 8. Germline V gives CDR1 SQVTM, CDR2 ANQGSEA. This CDR3 spans 14 amino acids. CDR3 sequence: CSVRGGGGTGELFF. Written as DNA, the CDR3 is TGCAGCGTCCGCGGGGGTGGGGGCACCGGGGAGCTGTTTTTT.

This clonotype has more than one count but fewer than ten. The V gene is TRBV29-1, the J gene TRBJ2-3; D possibly corresponds to TRBD2 (6 bases). CDR1 and CDR2 from the germline V gene are SQVTM and ANQGSEA. This CDR3 region has 12 residues. Trimming left V 1 base short and J 6 bases short, with 8 bases between. Here the CDR3 reads CSVEAGADTQYF. The CDR3 bases are TGCAGCGTTGAAGCGGGAGCGGATACGCAGTATTTT.

This clonotype was detected ten times or more. The chain links TRBV7-3 to TRBJ2-2; D perhaps matches TRBD1 (5 bases). This CDR3 has 14 amino acids. Trimming removed 5 bases from V and 6 bases from J, with 13 bases in between. Germline V gene sequence: CDR1 SGHTA, CDR2 FQGTGA. The CDR3 DNA follows: TGTGCCAGCAGCCCGACTCAGGGATCCGGGGAGCTGTTTTTT. This encodes CASSPTQGSGELFF. Looking up the rest from reference TRBV7-3 and TRBJ2-2 gives the full variable domain: GAGVSQTPSNKVTEKGKYVELRCDPISGHTALYWYRQSLGQGPEFLIYFQGTGAADDSGLPNDRFFAVRPEGSVSTLKIQRTERGDSAVYLCASSPTQGSGELFFGEGSRLTVL.

V is TRBV19 and J is TRBJ1-1, with D tentatively TRBD1 (6 bases). Germline V lookup: CDR1 LNHDA, CDR2 SQIVND (reference sequence). There are 15 residues in the CDR3. V gave up 0 bases and J gave up 4 bases, with 12 bases separating them. CDR3 nucleotide sequence: TGTGCCAGTAGTATAGATGCGGGGGGCCGCACTGAAGCTTTCTTT. This sequence encodes CASSIDAGGRTEAFF.

The chain couples TRBV27 to TRBJ1-4; the match to TRBD1 covers 9 bases. J lost 8 bases, V lost 0 bases, and 10 bases had no gene match. Germline CDR1 MNHEY, CDR2 SMNVEV (reference sequence). The CDR3 has 17 amino acids. The CDR3 sequence is CASSLSARGQGREKLFF. As DNA, the CDR3 is TGTGCCAGCAGTTTATCGGCTCGGGGACAGGGTAGAGAAAAACTGTTTTTT.

In this sample, this clonotype turned up many times. This rearrangement joins TRBV10-3 to TRBJ2-1; 7 nucleotides match TRBD2. The CDR3 has 16 residues. From germline, CDR1 is ENHRY and CDR2 SYGVKD. With V trimmed by 0 bases and J by 5 bases, 7 bases remained unmatched. The CDR3 nucleotides read TGTGCCATCAGTGAGTCCACGAGCGGGACCAACAATGAGCAGTTCTTC. Its translation: CAISESTSGTNNEQFF.

This clonotype was observed a handful of times. CDR3 loop: CASSMDSNQPQHF. As DNA, the CDR3 is TGCGCCAGCAGTATGGATAGCAATCAGCCCCAGCATTTT. The V gene is TRBV10-1, the J gene TRBJ1-5; no reliable D call. Germline CDR1 reads WNHNN; CDR2 reads SYGVQD (reference sequence). The CDR3 sequence is 13 residues long. Trimming removed 5 bases at V and 0 bases at J, with 5 bases between.

There are many counts of this clonotype. The chain recombines TRBV7-9 with TRBJ2-2; TRBD1 matches 7 bases. The germline CDR1 and CDR2 sequences are SEHNR and FQNEAQ (reference sequence). V was clipped by 2 bases and J by 0 bases; unmatched bases: 6. CDR3 size: 17 residues. The CDR3: CASSLPHGTANTGELFF. The DNA for the CDR3 is TGTGCCAGCAGCTTACCGCATGGGACAGCGAACACCGGGGAGCTGTTTTTT.

The V gene is TRBV4-2, the J gene TRBJ2-2, with 9 bases fitting TRBD2. V gave up 4 bases and J gave up 0 bases; unmatched junction bases: 6. Germline-derived CDR1 and CDR2 are LGHNA and YNFKEQ. CDR3 length: 17 residues. The CDR3 loop reads CASSPPGLAANTGELFF. The DNA of the CDR3 is TGTGCCAGCAGCCCACCGGGACTAGCCGCGAACACCGGGGAGCTGTTTTTT.

The chain joins TRBV2 to TRBJ1-6, with 7 positions matching TRBD1. Germline loops: CDR1 SNHLY, CDR2 FYNNEI. This CDR3 has 14 residues. With 3 bases clipped from V and 10 bases from J, the junction kept 6 bases outside the gene matches. The CDR3 region is CASSETGFPSPLHF. The CDR3 DNA follows: TGTGCCAGCAGTGAGACAGGGTTTCCATCACCCCTCCACTTT.

This sequence joins TRBV19 and TRBJ1-6, with 9 bases lining up with TRBD1. The germline gives CDR1 LNHDA, CDR2 SQIVND (reference sequence). There are 17 residues in the CDR3. Losses at the gene ends were 5 bases for V and 2 bases for J; bases not matched to a gene: 7. The CDR3 here is CASSARGTGTYNSPLHF. The DNA of the CDR3 is TGTGCCAGTAGTGCCAGAGGGACAGGGACCTATAATTCACCCCTCCACTTT.